The entry below gives a single T cell receptor beta chain sequence along with its context. Its antigen target is currently unknown. Base qualities are not provided; no much larger clone lies one nucleotide away. In Seattle, one collaborating source enrolled patients while the infection was active and tracked those patients longitudinally over the course of disease. Collaborating institutions collected whole blood in K2EDTA tubes following their own protocols. Collaborator samples were shipped for TCRbeta analysis as frozen whole blood, isolated PBMCs, or DNA extracted from either sample type. This specimen belongs to a study of blood T cell repertoires in COVID-19 (dated by TCRdb to 2020 to 2021). As for the study more broadly: Collaborator samples came from the United States, Italy and Spain and covered acute and convalescent phases of COVID-19. The material from the prospective study consisted of cDNA or gDNA derived from T cells, B-cell-depleted T cells, or PBMCs. The dataset comprised deeply sampled blood TCRbeta repertoires from subjects exposed to, actively infected with, or recovered from COVID-19. The repertoires were made available in a free public database intended to serve as a resource for research on the immune response to SARS-CoV-2. Samples came from the ongoing ImmuneRACE study (first 160 participants) plus 1,254 subjects from 6 global collaborators. The sample metadata nearly always contained a de-identified subject ID, COVID-19 status, age in years and sex. Where HLA class I and class II types were available, the types were taken from metadata supplied by the sample provider, not from assay-based typing.

Its CDR3 holds 14 amino acids, cysteine through phenylalanine. Only CDR3 DNA remains: 42 bases, in frame from the first base. The germline V gene encodes CDR1 MGHRA and CDR2 YSYEKL. Trimming removed 0 bases from V and 3 bases from J, leaving 8 bases between the germline ends. TCRbeta CDR3 regions were amplified from genomic DNA using the immunoSEQ Assay, a bias-controlled multiplex PCR. The paper's processing steps were these. Within the assay, amplification of reference gene primers was used to estimate how many nucleated cells each sample contained. To quantify the absolute abundance of each unique TCRbeta CDR3 rearrangement, sequence reads were collapsed and filtered. For each sample, productive Simpson clonality was calculated as the square root of Simpson's diversity index across productive rearrangements. Imported from immuneACCESS, the table was reduced by TCRdb to in-frame sequences with V and J called. These copies leave out some clones; in studies compared against another copy, an unresolved V gene accounts for under half, and the cause of the remainder is not known. D and trimming were read from the DNA, whereas the V and J calls and clone size are those reported in that table. The sample table contains approximately 93,000 clones; only one count was recorded for around 90% of them. In total, the top ten clones hold around 1.9% of the sample.

Points the paper makes about the study in general: The amount of clinical and demographic metadata varied by source and participant and was provided uncurated.

The sequence was obtained from a man between 45 and 60 years old with COVID-19, enrolled during active disease. The rearranged segments are TRBV4-1 and TRBJ1-1, with the D gene not clear enough to name. The material sequenced was peripheral blood. The DNA is TGCGCCAGCAGCCAAGAATTGAGATACACTGAAGCTTTCTTT. Translation gives CASSQELRYTEAFF.